These 31 T cell receptor beta chains originate from one sample sequenced in a study of blood T cell repertoires in COVID-19. The repertoire was sequenced with immunoSEQ multiplex PCR; TCRdb's copy has only in-frame clones and lacks some. The sample has about 330,000 clones; about 87% are singletons. Sequenced input: PBMCs or T cells enriched from blood (not recorded which). The receptors derive from a man younger than 40 who had recovered from COVID-19.

DNA for the CDR3: TGTGCCAGCAGTCCTCGGACACCACCACCCCTCCACTTT. Translation: CASSPRTPPPLHF. J is TRBJ1-6 and V is TRBV28, with D perhaps matching TRBD1 (5 bases). This CDR3 has 13 residues. Germline values: CDR1 MDHEN, CDR2 SYDVKM. V gave up 5 bases and J gave up 11 bases, with 13 bases separating them.

With regard to this clone: Other DNA sequences in this specimen translate into the identical CDR3. This chain links TRBV28 with TRBJ2-1; 10 bases fit TRBD2. The CDR3 loop spans 15 amino acids. With 3 bases clipped from V and 4 bases from J, the junction kept 3 bases outside the gene matches. Germline CDR1 reads MDHEN; CDR2 reads SYDVKM. The CDR3 sequence is CASSLSGGAYNEQFF. In DNA form, the CDR3 reads TGTGCCAGCAGTTTGAGCGGGGGGGCTTACAATGAGCAGTTCTTC.

The DNA of the CDR3 is TGTGCCAGCAGCCCCTCCGGACAGGGACGACTCAATCAGCCCCAGCATTTT. Its translation: CASSPSGQGRLNQPQHF. J is TRBJ1-5 and V is TRBV28; 8 bases align to TRBD1. This CDR3 comprises 17 residues. After removal of 6 bases from V and 3 bases from J, the junction contained 13 bases not matched to a gene. Germline values: CDR1 MDHEN, CDR2 SYDVKM.

The chain employs TRBV6-5 and TRBJ2-7; 8 nucleotides align to TRBD2. J gave up 4 bases and V 6 bases, and 8 bases lay outside the gene matches. The germline CDR1 and CDR2 sequences are MNHEY and SVGAGI. This CDR3 spans 14 amino acids. The chain's CDR3 is CASSTSGILYEQYF. CDR3 nucleotides: TGTGCCAGCAGCACTAGCGGAATATTGTACGAGCAGTACTTC.

The chain has TRBV20-1 and TRBJ2-1; D unclear. Between the trimmed V and J ends, which lost 2 bases and 7 bases, there was a span of 6 bases. This CDR3 is built from 11 residues. Germline values: CDR1 DFQATT, CDR2 SNEGSKA (reference sequence). The CDR3 DNA is TGCAGTGCTAGAACGCGGAATGAGCAGTTCTTC. Protein: CSARTRNEQFF.

The chain employs TRBV7-8 and TRBJ1-2; 8 positions agree with TRBD1. The CDR3 length is 18 residues. The trim removed 1 base at V and 4 bases at J, leaving 14 bases unmatched. In germline, CDR1 is SGHVS, CDR2 FQNEAQ. The CDR3 DNA reads as TGTGCCAGCAGCTTAGTGAGGTCCGAGACAGGGGCTCTCTATGGCTACACCTTC. Encoded protein: CASSLVRSETGALYGYTF.

V and J are TRBV2 and TRBJ1-3, with TRBD1 matching over 8 bases. V lost 2 bases and J lost 5; bases outside the gene matches: 11. Per the germline V gene, CDR1 is SNHLY and CDR2 is FYNNEI. The CDR3 runs 17 residues. The CDR3 coding sequence is TGTGCCAGCAGTGAAACCCGAGACAGGGGAGAAAGAAACACCATATATTTT. Protein: CASSETRDRGERNTIYF.

The J gene is TRBJ1-2, the V gene TRBV10-3; no reliable D call. This CDR3 has 13 amino acids. V was trimmed by 0 bases and J by 6 bases, leaving 8 bases between them. CDR1 ENHRY and CDR2 SYGVKD come from the germline V gene. Written as DNA, the CDR3 is TGTGCCATCAGTGAGTCAGAGGTTGATGGCTACACCTTC. It encodes CAISESEVDGYTF.

The chain is built from TRBV28 and TRBJ1-5; 7 positions match TRBD1. This CDR3 has 14 amino acids. The germline gives CDR1 MDHEN, CDR2 SYDVKM. V trimming: 7 bases; J trimming: 5 bases; junction bases outside the gene matches: 8. CDR3 bases: TGTGCCAGCAACTTACAGGGGCAATATCAGCCCCAGCATTTT. It translates to CASNLQGQYQPQHF.

The chain is built from TRBV19 and TRBJ1-1, with a weak D call TRBD1 (6 bases). The CDR3 runs to 19 residues. V was trimmed by 5 bases and J by 0 bases, leaving 25 bases between them. Germline assignment: CDR1 LNHDA and CDR2 SQIVND (reference sequence). The CDR3 coding sequence is TGTGCCAGTAGTGACGAGCCCCCTTTCCGGGACAACGTGAACACTGAAGCTTTCTTT. As protein: CASSDEPPFRDNVNTEAFF. Full variable domain (rest looked up from reference TRBV19 and TRBJ1-1): DGGITQSPKYLFRKEGQNVTLSCEQNLNHDAMYWYRQDPGQGLRLIYYSQIVNDFQKGDIAEGYSVSREKKESFPLTVTSAQKNPTAFYLCASSDEPPFRDNVNTEAFFGQGTRLTVV.

The chain links TRBV18 to TRBJ1-1; D may be TRBD1 (5 bases). V was cut by 3 bases and J by 0 bases, with 11 bases left in between. The length of the CDR3 is 15 residues. The germline V gene has CDR1 KGHSH and CDR2 LQKENI. The CDR3 loop reads CASSPQGGLNTEAFF. DNA of the CDR3: TGTGCCAGCTCACCCCAGGGAGGGTTGAACACTGAAGCTTTCTTT.

The rearrangement links TRBV9 to TRBJ2-7, with 12 bases matching TRBD1. Germline loops: CDR1 SGDLS, CDR2 YYNGEE. The CDR3 totals 14 residues. With V trimmed by 4 bases and J by 6 bases, 5 bases remained unmatched. CDR3 region: CASSPGTGGGEQYF. CDR3 sequence (DNA): TGTGCCAGCAGCCCTGGGACAGGGGGCGGCGAGCAGTACTTC.

The rearrangement uses TRBV6-5 and TRBJ1-5, with no clear D. This CDR3 region has 12 residues. The V and J ends lost 8 bases and 2 bases respectively, with 7 bases between them. Germline-derived CDR1 and CDR2 are MNHEY and SVGAGI. The CDR3 sequence is CASGPGNQPQHF. The CDR3 nucleotides read TGTGCCAGCGGTCCGGGCAATCAGCCCCAGCATTTT.

The rearrangement links TRBV15 to TRBJ2-1, with D possibly being TRBD2 (6 bases). The V gene lost 3 bases and the J gene lost 5 bases, with 11 bases spanning the gap. The CDR3 totals 14 residues. Germline CDR1 reads LNHNV; CDR2 reads YYDKDF (reference sequence). The CDR3 sequence is CATSRGGLNNEQFF. The CDR3 DNA reads TGTGCCACCAGCAGGGGGGGACTCAACAATGAGCAGTTCTTC.

Details on this clone: Other nucleotide sequences in the sample specify the same CDR3. The chain uses TRBV28 and TRBJ1-1; no definite D call. The CDR3 consists of 13 residues. CDR1 and CDR2 from the germline V gene are MDHEN and SYDVKM. V lost 3 bases, J lost 1 base, and 6 bases lay in between. The CDR3 coding sequence is TGTGCCAGCAGTTTGACGGGGAACACTGAAGCTTTCTTT. It encodes CASSLTGNTEAFF.

J is TRBJ1-2 and V is TRBV4-1; no clear D. Germline assignment: CDR1 MGHRA and CDR2 YSYEKL. The V end lost 0 bases, the J end lost 1 base, and 6 bases lay between the germline ends. The CDR3 has 14 residues. The CDR3 coding sequence is TGCGCCAGCAGCCAAGATCAAATTAACTATGGCTACACCTTC. As protein: CASSQDQINYGYTF.

The chain has TRBV19 and TRBJ1-1, with 8 bases matching TRBD1. V lost 6 bases to trimming and J lost 4 bases; unmatched junction nucleotides: 16. Germline CDR1 LNHDA, CDR2 SQIVND (reference sequence). The CDR3 sequence is 17 residues long. CDR3 nucleotide sequence: TGTGCCAGTAGCGATTTTGCGGCAGGGGGCTTAGGCACTGAAGCTTTCTTT. It codes for CASSDFAAGGLGTEAFF.

The rearrangement joins TRBV3-1 (or the pseudogene TRBV3-2) to TRBJ2-5; 9 positions match TRBD1. The CDR3 has 16 amino acids. From germline, CDR1 is LGHDT and CDR2 YNNKEL (reference sequence). J lost 5 bases, V lost 1 base, and 8 bases had no gene match. The DNA for the CDR3 is TGTGCCAGCAGCCAAGTGACCACAGGGGGCACGGAGACCCAGTACTTC. It translates to CASSQVTTGGTETQYF.

In its sample, this clone was seen a few times. The chain employs TRBV24-1 and TRBJ1-5; D call uncertain. This CDR3 is built from 14 residues. Germline V gene lookup returns CDR1 KGHDR and CDR2 SFDVKD. Trimming left V 0 bases short and J 2 bases short, with 4 bases between. The CDR3 DNA reads as TGTGCCACCAGTGATTTGTCAGGCAATCAGCCCCAGCATTTT. Protein sequence: CATSDLSGNQPQHF.

V gene TRBV5-6 combines with J gene TRBJ2-7; 10 bases agree with TRBD1. Germline assignment: CDR1 SGHDT and CDR2 YYEEEE. V dropped 4 bases and J dropped 7; count of bases not matched to a gene: 8. The CDR3 covers 14 residues. CDR3 DNA: TGTGCCAGCAGCCTGGGGACAGGGGTGGGGGAGCAGTACTTC. Encoded protein: CASSLGTGVGEQYF.

The chain carries TRBV23-1 and TRBJ1-1; 8 positions agree with TRBD1. TRBV23-1 is sorted into the ORF group, with uncertain function. Germline trimming cut 2 bases from V and 1 base from J; bases unmatched to any gene: 3. The CDR3 consists of 15 residues. CDR3 nucleotides: TGCGCCAGCAGTCAACCTCAGGGGGCGAACACTGAAGCTTTCTTT. Translated, it gives CASSQPQGANTEAFF.

V is TRBV9 and J is TRBJ1-4; 7 bases are shared with TRBD1. V gave up 4 bases and J gave up 8 bases; unmatched junction bases: 8. Germline CDR1 SGDLS, CDR2 YYNGEE. There are 14 residues in the CDR3. CDR3 DNA: TGTGCCAGCAGCCCTCATGGACAGGCCGAAAAACTGTTTTTT. Translation: CASSPHGQAEKLFF.

This chain connects TRBV7-9 to TRBJ1-1; TRBD1 is a possible D gene (5 bases). V lost 4 bases and J lost 1, with 13 bases in between. There are 15 residues in the CDR3. Germline V gene sequence: CDR1 SEHNR, CDR2 FQNEAQ (reference sequence). The CDR3 DNA is TGTGCCAGCAGCTCTTACAGGTCATCGAACACTGAAGCTTTCTTT. Its protein product is CASSSYRSSNTEAFF.

V usage is TRBV3-1 (or the pseudogene TRBV3-2) and J usage is TRBJ2-1, with 12 bases that match TRBD2. Per germline, CDR1 LGHDT and CDR2 YNNKEL (reference sequence). Trimming removed 4 bases from V and 7 bases from J; junction bases left unmatched: 2. This CDR3 has 14 amino acids. The CDR3 reads CASSPSGGGNEQFF. In DNA form, the CDR3 reads TGTGCCAGCAGCCCTAGCGGGGGGGGAAATGAGCAGTTCTTC.

The J gene is TRBJ2-5, the V gene TRBV29-1, with D uncertain. V lost 3 bases, J lost 1 base, and 12 bases lay in between. Germline CDR1 SQVTM, CDR2 ANQGSEA. CDR3 length equals 14 residues. As DNA, the CDR3 is TGCAGCGTTGACTCTAACCAACTCCAAGAGACCCAGTACTTC. This encodes CSVDSNQLQETQYF.

The genes are TRBV6-5 and TRBJ2-2, with 7 bases fitting TRBD1. This CDR3 is built from 15 residues. After removal of 4 bases from V and 2 bases from J, the junction contained 4 bases not matched to a gene. From germline, CDR1 is MNHEY and CDR2 SVGAGI. The CDR3 protein is CASSWSGGNTGELFF. The CDR3 DNA reads as TGTGCCAGCAGTTGGTCAGGGGGTAACACCGGGGAGCTGTTTTTT.

The CDR3 sequence: CASTGSYYGYTF. Written as DNA, the CDR3 is TGTGCCAGCACAGGCAGCTACTATGGCTACACCTTC. The V and J genes are TRBV2 and TRBJ1-2; D unclear. Trimming removed 7 bases from V and 3 bases from J, with 9 bases in between. Germline V gene sequence: CDR1 SNHLY, CDR2 FYNNEI. This CDR3 comprises 12 residues.

This clone appeared once. The chain links TRBV2 to TRBJ1-1, with a tentative D call TRBD1 (6 bases). Germline V gives CDR1 SNHLY, CDR2 FYNNEI. The CDR3 extends over 14 amino acids. V was shortened by 3 bases and J by 1 base, with 9 bases between the two germline ends. The CDR3 coding sequence is TGTGCCAGCAGTGACGGACAGACGAACACTGAAGCTTTCTTT. Translating it yields CASSDGQTNTEAFF.

The table lists this clone with a count of one. The J gene is TRBJ2-2, the V gene TRBV3-1 (or the pseudogene TRBV3-2), with 8 bases fitting TRBD1. V lost 3 bases, J lost 3 bases, and 3 bases stayed unmatched. CDR3 size: 15 residues. The germline V gene encodes CDR1 LGHDT and CDR2 YNNKEL (reference sequence). CDR3 sequence (DNA): TGTGCCAGCAGCCACACAGGGGGTTACACCGGGGAGCTGTTTTTT. Encoded protein: CASSHTGGYTGELFF.

The V gene is TRBV3-1 (or the pseudogene TRBV3-2), the J gene TRBJ1-2; D is perhaps TRBD1 (5 bases). Germline values: CDR1 LGHDT, CDR2 YNNKEL (reference sequence). This CDR3 is 13 amino acids long. V shed 1 base and J shed 7 bases, with 10 bases lying between them. DNA for the CDR3: TGTGCCAGCAGCCAAGCGGGGGTTGGTGGCTACACCTTC. It codes for CASSQAGVGGYTF.

The chain recombines TRBV2 with TRBJ2-2; the D gene is possibly TRBD2 (6 bases). The CDR3 contains 13 residues. V lost 7 bases, J lost 7 bases, and 13 bases lay in between. CDR1 and CDR2 from the germline V gene are SNHLY and FYNNEI. Written as DNA, the CDR3 is TGTGCCAGCACCAGGGACTGGGGCGGGGAGCTGTTTTTT. Amino acids: CASTRDWGGELFF.